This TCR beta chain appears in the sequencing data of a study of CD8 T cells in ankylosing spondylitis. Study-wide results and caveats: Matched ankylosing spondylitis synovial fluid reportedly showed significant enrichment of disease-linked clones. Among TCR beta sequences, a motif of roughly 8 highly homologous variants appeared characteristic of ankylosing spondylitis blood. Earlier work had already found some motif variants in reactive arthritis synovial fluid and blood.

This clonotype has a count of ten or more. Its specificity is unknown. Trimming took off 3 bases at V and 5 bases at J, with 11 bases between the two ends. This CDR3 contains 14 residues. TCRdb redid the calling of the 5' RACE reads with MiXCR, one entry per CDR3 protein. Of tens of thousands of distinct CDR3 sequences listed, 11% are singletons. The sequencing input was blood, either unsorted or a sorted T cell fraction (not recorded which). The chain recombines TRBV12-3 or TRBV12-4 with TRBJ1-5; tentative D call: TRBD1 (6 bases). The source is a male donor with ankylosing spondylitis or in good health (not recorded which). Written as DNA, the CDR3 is TGTGCCAGCAGTTTGCCAGGGGTCTATCAGCCCCAGCATTTT. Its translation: CASSLPGVYQPQHF.